The 28 T cell receptor beta chains given below trace back to one sample, sequenced in a study of cytomegalovirus exposure and HLA in healthy donors. The PCR contained 60 Vbeta and 13 Jbeta primers. TCRdb's copy holds only in-frame clones and misses some; the assay was immunoSEQ multiplex PCR. The sample includes about 140,000 clones, 80% to 90% of them seen just once. The sequencing sample was made of PBMCs. Receptor source: a woman in her 30s in good health and CMV-seronegative.

The chain employs TRBV7-9 and TRBJ2-7, with D tentatively TRBD2 (6 bases). CDR1 and CDR2 from the germline V gene are SEHNR and FQNEAQ (reference sequence). V was clipped by 0 bases and J by 3 bases, with 12 bases between them. CDR3 length: 15 amino acids. The DNA for the CDR3 is TGTGCCAGCAGCTTAGCGCAGGCTAGCGTCTACGAGCAGTACTTC. It is translated as CASSLAQASVYEQYF.

V and J are TRBV10-1 and TRBJ1-2, with 8 positions matching TRBD1. The CDR3 loop spans 14 amino acids. The V gene end was trimmed by 7 bases and the J gene end by 8 bases; junction bases not matched to a gene: 12. Germline CDR1 and CDR2: WNHNN and SYGVQD (reference sequence). CDR3 nucleotide sequence: TGCGCCAGCAATCCTCCACTCGACAGGGGCGGCTACACCTTC. Translating gives CASNPPLDRGGYTF.

This chain links TRBV10-3 with TRBJ1-2; D remains ambiguous. V was pared by 6 bases and J by 7 bases, with 21 bases between. CDR1 is ENHRY, CDR2 SYGVKD, per germline. The CDR3 runs 15 residues. The CDR3 reads CAIRPREGASIGYTF. For the CDR3, the DNA is TGTGCCATCAGGCCCCGGGAGGGCGCCTCCATTGGCTACACCTTC.

The V gene is TRBV7-9, the J gene TRBJ1-1, with a possible D match to TRBD1 (5 bases). The CDR3 has 13 residues. Deletions cut 1 base from V and 10 bases from J, with 13 bases between. Germline lookup yields CDR1 SEHNR and CDR2 FQNEAQ (reference sequence). The CDR3 loop reads CASSLGEGLTAFF. In DNA, the CDR3 is TGTGCCAGCAGCTTAGGGGAGGGGTTGACAGCTTTCTTT.

The V gene is TRBV7-3, the J gene TRBJ2-3, with 7 bases matching TRBD2. The germline V gene has CDR1 SGHTA and CDR2 FQGTGA. V shed 2 bases, J shed 9 bases, and the junction held 14 bases outside the gene matches. This CDR3 has 16 residues. CDR3 amino acids: CASSLSPPGRAHTQYF. In DNA form, the CDR3 reads TGTGCCAGCAGCTTATCCCCTCCGGGGAGGGCCCACACGCAGTATTTT.

The rearrangement uses TRBV15 and TRBJ2-5; 8 nucleotides agree with TRBD2. The CDR3 has 14 residues. The germline gives CDR1 LNHNV, CDR2 YYDKDF (reference sequence). V lost 5 bases and J lost 5; bases outside the gene matches: 7. CDR3 sequence reads: CATSEGGRFETQYF. The CDR3 DNA follows: TGTGCCACCAGCGAAGGCGGGAGGTTCGAGACCCAGTACTTC.

This clone was counted a single time. This sequence joins TRBV28 and TRBJ2-5; 8 nucleotides agree with TRBD2. CDR3 length: 13 amino acids. Germline trimming cut 10 bases from V and 4 bases from J; bases unmatched to any gene: 8. The V gene's germline CDR1 is MDHEN and CDR2 SYDVKM. The CDR3 sequence is CATSGGRRETQYF. DNA of the CDR3: TGTGCCACCTCGGGAGGGCGACGAGAGACCCAGTACTTC.

J is TRBJ1-6 and V is TRBV7-9, with TRBD1 matching over 8 bases. The CDR3 has 14 amino acids. Trimming removed 5 bases from V and 7 bases from J; junction bases left unmatched: 4. CDR1 is SEHNR and CDR2 is FQNEAQ in the germline V gene (reference sequence). CDR3 amino acids: CASSRDRGNSPLHF. CDR3 nucleotides: TGTGCCAGCAGCCGCGACAGGGGAAATTCACCCCTCCACTTT. The full variable domain, with the rest looked up from reference TRBV7-9 and TRBJ1-6, is DTGVSQNPRHKITKRGQNVTFRCDPISEHNRLYWYRQTLGQGPEFLTYFQNEAQLEKSRLLSDRFSAERPKGSFSTLEIQRTEQGDSAMYLCASSRDRGNSPLHFGNGTRLTVT.

The gene calls are TRBV19 and TRBJ1-5; possible D gene TRBD1, 6 bases. Trimming cost V 8 bases and J 1 base, with 15 bases left between them. Germline-derived CDR1 and CDR2 are LNHDA and SQIVND (reference sequence). The CDR3 is 15 residues long. CDR3 nucleotides: TGTGCCAGTGGGGGCGCGTTTCGGAGCAATCAGCCCCAGCATTTT. Encoded protein: CASGGAFRSNQPQHF. Filled out from reference TRBV19 and TRBJ1-5, the complete variable domain reads DGGITQSPKYLFRKEGQNVTLSCEQNLNHDAMYWYRQDPGQGLRLIYYSQIVNDFQKGDIAEGYSVSREKKESFPLTVTSAQKNPTAFYLCASGGAFRSNQPQHFGDGTRLSIL.

This clone has only one observation. The chain couples TRBV30 to TRBJ1-4, with TRBD1 identical over 7 bases. V lost 1 base to trimming and J lost 3 bases; unmatched junction nucleotides: 5. The CDR3 has 15 amino acids. The germline CDR1 and CDR2 sequences are GTSNPN and SVGIG (reference sequence). CDR3 protein: CAWSGTGAANEKLFF. The CDR3, as DNA: TGTGCCTGGAGTGGAACAGGGGCAGCTAATGAAAAACTGTTTTTT.

The chain joins TRBV14 to TRBJ2-1; 7 bases fit TRBD2. Per the germline V gene, CDR1 is SGHDN and CDR2 is FVKESK. Losses at the gene ends were 1 base for V and 3 bases for J; bases not matched to a gene: 3. The CDR3 contains 15 residues. CDR3 bases: TGTGCCAGCAGCCAAGGGGTAGCGGGCTACAATGAGCAGTTCTTC. Residues: CASSQGVAGYNEQFF.

The CDR3 loop is CASTAGGRADTQYF. CDR3 bases: TGTGCCAGCACAGCGGGGGGGCGTGCAGATACGCAGTATTTT. The chain joins TRBV2 to TRBJ2-3; 10 bases agree with TRBD2. In germline, CDR1 is SNHLY, CDR2 FYNNEI. The CDR3 sequence is 14 residues long. The V and J ends lost 7 bases and 4 bases, in that order; junction bases with no gene match: 5.

The chain combines TRBV18 with TRBJ2-6, with D possibly being TRBD1 (5 bases). Trimming left V 0 bases short and J 2 bases short, with 8 bases between. Germline V gene sequence: CDR1 KGHSH, CDR2 LQKENI. The CDR3 extends over 16 amino acids. As DNA, the CDR3 is TGTGCCAGCTCACCACCGGGGCAGGCTGGGGCCAACGTCCTGACTTTC. Translated: CASSPPGQAGANVLTF. The whole variable domain, filled in from reference TRBV18 and TRBJ2-6, reads NAGVMQNPRHLVRRRGQEARLRCSPMKGHSHVYWYRQLPEEGLKFMVYLQKENIIDESGMPKERFSAEFPKEGPSILRIQQVVRGDSAAYFCASSPPGQAGANVLTFGAGSRLTVL.

This chain links TRBV28 with TRBJ2-7; 9 nucleotides align to TRBD1. This CDR3 is 15 amino acids long. V shed 2 bases, J shed 4 bases, and the junction held 6 bases outside the gene matches. Germline V gene lookup returns CDR1 MDHEN and CDR2 SYDVKM. This chain's CDR3 is CASSLGLGQGYEQYF. DNA for the CDR3: TGTGCCAGCAGTTTAGGGTTAGGACAGGGGTACGAGCAGTACTTC. Drawing the rest from reference TRBV28 and TRBJ2-7, the complete variable domain is DVKVTQSSRYLVKRTGEKVFLECVQDMDHENMFWYRQDPGLGLRLIYFSYDVKMKEKGDIPEGYSVSREKKERFSLILESASTNQTSMYLCASSLGLGQGYEQYFGPGTRLTVT.

V is TRBV5-1 and J is TRBJ2-3, with TRBD2 identical over 7 bases. The CDR3 has 15 residues. V trimming: 7 bases; J trimming: 4 bases; junction bases outside the gene matches: 12. Per germline, CDR1 SGHRS and CDR2 YFSETQ. The CDR3 nucleotides are TGCGCCAGCCTCCCCGTCCCGGGGGGTTCAGATACGCAGTATTTT. Encoded protein: CASLPVPGGSDTQYF.

The gene calls are TRBV28 and TRBJ2-1, with 11 bases matching TRBD2. The V gene end was trimmed by 2 bases and the J gene end by 5 bases; junction bases not matched to a gene: 2. CDR1 is MDHEN, CDR2 SYDVKM, per germline. This CDR3 comprises 15 residues. CDR3 nucleotides: TGTGCCAGCAGTTTAACTAGCGGGGGAAACAATGAGCAGTTCTTC. Its protein is CASSLTSGGNNEQFF.

The chain joins TRBV10-3 to TRBJ2-7; D is unresolved. Germline CDR1 is ENHRY and CDR2 is SYGVKD. Between the trimmed V and J ends, which lost 10 bases and 3 bases, there was a span of 16 bases. The CDR3 sequence is 13 residues long. In DNA form, the CDR3 reads TGTGCCACCGCCTTACCCAGTAACTACGAGCAGTACTTC. It translates to CATALPSNYEQYF.

V gene TRBV9 combines with J gene TRBJ1-2, with D maybe TRBD1 (5 bases). The CDR3 contains 10 residues. V was shortened by 3 bases and J by 8 bases, with 5 bases between the two germline ends. Germline assignment: CDR1 SGDLS and CDR2 YYNGEE. The CDR3 region is CASSGGGYTF. In DNA form, the CDR3 reads TGTGCCAGCAGCGGGGGCGGCTACACCTTC.

The V and J genes are TRBV10-3 and TRBJ2-7; a weak D match, TRBD1 (6 bases). Germline lookup yields CDR1 ENHRY and CDR2 SYGVKD. CDR3 length equals 14 residues. Deletions cut 5 bases from V and 0 bases from J, with 11 bases between. The CDR3 DNA follows: TGTGCCATCAGTCCCACAGGGACCTCCTACGAGCAGTACTTC. It translates to CAISPTGTSYEQYF.

The chain joins TRBV18 to TRBJ1-2; D is possibly TRBD1 (6 bases). This CDR3 has 14 amino acids. Trimming removed 2 bases from V and 4 bases from J, with 11 bases in between. The germline V gene encodes CDR1 KGHSH and CDR2 LQKENI. CDR3 protein: CASSPERTAYGYTF. In DNA, the CDR3 is TGTGCCAGCTCACCAGAGAGGACAGCCTATGGCTACACCTTC.

J is TRBJ2-5 and V is TRBV7-9; TRBD1 matches 9 bases. Per the germline V gene, CDR1 is SEHNR and CDR2 is FQNEAQ (reference sequence). This CDR3 is 14 amino acids long. V lost 6 bases to trimming and J lost 3 bases; unmatched junction nucleotides: 5. DNA of the CDR3: TGTGCCAGCAGTTACAGGACAGGGGAAGAGACCCAGTACTTC. It codes for CASSYRTGEETQYF.

In nucleotides, the CDR3 is TGTGCCAGCAGTTTATACGGCAGGGGGCGCAGGGAGACCCAGTACTTC. This translates into CASSLYGRGRRETQYF. The chain links TRBV28 to TRBJ2-5; 8 bases fit TRBD1. Losses at the gene ends were 1 base for V and 5 bases for J; bases not matched to a gene: 9. The CDR3 totals 16 residues. Germline CDR1 and CDR2: MDHEN and SYDVKM.

The chain carries TRBV6-6 and TRBJ1-5; 7 nucleotides align to TRBD1. CDR1 MNHNY and CDR2 SVGAGI come from the germline V gene (reference sequence). V was pared by 10 bases and J by 0 bases, with 9 bases of the junction left unmatched. The CDR3 runs to 15 residues. This CDR3 reads CATRDSFNSNQPQHF. The CDR3 region has the DNA TGTGCCACCCGGGACAGCTTTAATAGCAATCAGCCCCAGCATTTT.

The rearrangement joins TRBV7-9 to TRBJ2-7; D possibly corresponds to TRBD2 (10 bases). The CDR3 is made up of 19 amino acids. V gave up 2 bases and J gave up 4 bases, with 27 bases separating them. The V gene's germline CDR1 is SEHNR and CDR2 FQNEAQ (reference sequence). CDR3 region: CASSLSRDRVSSGSYEQYF. DNA for the CDR3: TGTGCCAGCAGCTTATCACGGGACAGGGTGTCTAGCGGGAGTTACGAGCAGTACTTC.

The chain is built from TRBV11-2 and TRBJ2-7; possibly TRBD2 for D (6 bases). The V end was cut by 3 bases, the J end by 4 bases, with 10 bases between. The CDR3 length is 13 residues. Looked up from germline, CDR1 is SGHAT and CDR2 is FQNNGV. In nucleotides, the CDR3 is TGTGCCAGCAGCTTCGGTGGGGGGTACGAGCAGTACTTC. This gives the protein CASSFGGGYEQYF.

V usage is TRBV5-4 and J usage is TRBJ2-4; 7 positions match TRBD2. CDR3 length: 15 amino acids. The V segment lost 0 bases and the J segment 7 bases; nucleotides outside the gene matches: 7. Germline CDR1 SGHNT, CDR2 YYREEE (reference sequence). CDR3 coding DNA: TGTGCCAGCAGCTTGGGGGGGTTGGGGGGGAACATTCAGTACTTC. Translation gives CASSLGGLGGNIQYF.

This clone was found once. The chain has TRBV28 and TRBJ1-2; perhaps TRBD1 as D (5 bases). Germline V gene lookup returns CDR1 MDHEN and CDR2 SYDVKM. The ends were cut back, 6 bases at V and 4 bases at J, with 18 bases in the middle. This CDR3 has 15 residues. The CDR3 region has the DNA TGTGCCAGCAGCCCTTTTATGGAGGGGCGCTATGGCTACACCTTC. This translates into CASSPFMEGRYGYTF.

The CDR3 loop is CASSMTSGGARNEQYF. The DNA for the CDR3 is TGCGCCAGCAGCATGACTAGCGGGGGGGCCAGGAACGAGCAGTACTTC. This rearrangement joins TRBV5-1 to TRBJ2-7; 14 bases agree with TRBD2. CDR1 is SGHRS and CDR2 is YFSETQ in the germline V gene. CDR3 length: 16 residues. V shed 4 bases and J 5 bases; nucleotides not matched to a gene: 8.